Detailed here is one TCR beta chain. The same CDR3 arises from other DNA sequences in this sample as well. The method was immunoSEQ multiplex PCR; TCRdb's version includes in-frame clones alone and lacks a portion of them. The table lists about 2.4 million clones, approximately 93% of them singletons. These data belong to a study of shared clonotypes between healthy human individuals. This clonotype was sampled from a man younger than 35 in good health. Some clones in this sample may be carry-over from other donors' samples. The sequencing input was naive CD4+ T cells from PBMCs. Subset specified: CD45RA+ positively selected.

DNA of the CDR3: TGTGCCTGGAGTGTACAGGGGACCGGGGAGCTGTTTTTT. As protein: CAWSVQGTGELFF. V gene TRBV30 combines with J gene TRBJ2-2, with 7 nucleotides matching TRBD1. The V segment lost 0 bases and the J segment 5 bases; nucleotides outside the gene matches: 0. In germline, CDR1 is GTSNPN, CDR2 SVGIG (reference sequence). The CDR3 is made up of 13 amino acids.